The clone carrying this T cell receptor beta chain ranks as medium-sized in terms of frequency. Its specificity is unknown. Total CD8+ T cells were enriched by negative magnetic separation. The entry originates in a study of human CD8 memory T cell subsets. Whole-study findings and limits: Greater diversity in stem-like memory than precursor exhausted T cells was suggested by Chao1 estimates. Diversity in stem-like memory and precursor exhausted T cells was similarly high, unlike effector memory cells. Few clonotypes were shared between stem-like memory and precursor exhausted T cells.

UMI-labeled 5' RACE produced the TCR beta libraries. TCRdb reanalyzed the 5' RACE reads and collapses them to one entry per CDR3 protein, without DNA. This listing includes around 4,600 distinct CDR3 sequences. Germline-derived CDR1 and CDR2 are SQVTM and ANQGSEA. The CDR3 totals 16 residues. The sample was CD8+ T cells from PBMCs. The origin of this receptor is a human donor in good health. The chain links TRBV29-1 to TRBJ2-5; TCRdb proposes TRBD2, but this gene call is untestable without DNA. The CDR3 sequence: CSVEGDTGGIKETQYF.